The 7 T cell receptor beta chains in this list originate from one sample, sequenced in a study of T cells in women clearing cervical HPV infection. Sequencing used immunoSEQ multiplex PCR; TCRdb keeps in-frame clones, though not all of them. This sample's table reports some 39,000 clones. Sequenced input: blood buffy coat. The receptors shown here come from a woman between 18 and 69 years old with a cervical HPV16 infection that either progressed to CIN3+ or cleared (not recorded which).

On this clone: The read is 3 residues too short to cover the CDR3 end, so that end is filled in from the germline J gene. V gene TRBV5-1 combines with J gene TRBJ2-2, with a possible D match to TRBD1 (5 bases). V gave up 5 bases and J gave up 6 bases, with 8 bases separating them. Germline values: CDR1 SGHRS, CDR2 YFSETQ. CDR3 length equals 12 residues. Incomplete CDR3 DNA: TGCGCCAGCAGATCCAGGGCCGGGGAG. This translates into CASRSRAGE. The entire CDR3 protein reads CASRSRAGELFF. The whole variable domain, remainder taken from reference TRBV5-1 and TRBJ2-2, is KAGVTQTPRYLIKTRGQQVTLSCSPISGHRSVSWYQQTPGQGLQFLFEYFSETQRNKGNFPGRFSGRQFSNSRSEMNVSTLELGDSALYLCASRSRAGELFFGEGSRLTVL.

Points on this clone: Read sequence stops 3 residues before the CDR3 end, and the germline J gene provides the missing end. This chain joins TRBV12-3 or TRBV12-4 and TRBJ2-1; a weak D match, TRBD1 (6 bases). V was clipped by 5 bases and J by 9 bases, with 14 bases between them. The CDR3 totals 13 residues. This CDR3 reads CASSPGQFGEQFF. The DNA read from the CDR3 is TGTGCCAGCAGTCCTGGACAGTTTGGTGAG.

Remarks on this clone: The CDR3 end lies 3 residues beyond the end of the read and is filled in from the germline J gene. The chain recombines TRBV12-3 or TRBV12-4 with TRBJ1-4, with D perhaps matching TRBD1 (6 bases). Between the trimmed V and J ends, which lost 0 bases and 10 bases, there was a span of 15 bases. This CDR3 contains 15 residues. The part of the CDR3 DNA that was read is TGTGCCAGCAGTTTAGCGCTAAACAGGGCCGGAAAA. Translation gives CASSLALNRAGK. The entire CDR3 reads CASSLALNRAGKLFF.

As regards this clone: The missing CDR3 end, 3 residues past where the read stops, is filled in from the germline J gene. The chain is built from TRBV5-1 and TRBJ2-3; no firm D call. CDR1 is SGHRS, CDR2 YFSETQ, per germline. V was pared by 2 bases and J by 7 bases, with 11 bases between. The CDR3 has 13 residues. Here the CDR3 reads CASSFGDSNTQYF. The part of the CDR3 DNA that was read is TGCGCCAGCAGCTTCGGTGACTCAAATACG.

For this clone: The CDR3 end is not reached by the read, which stops 3 residues before it; the germline J gene fills it in. The chain links TRBV2 to TRBJ2-3, with D unclear. Per germline, CDR1 SNHLY and CDR2 FYNNEI. This CDR3 is 12 amino acids long. CDR3: CASRDSNQPQYF. The sequenced CDR3 bases are TGTGCCAGTAGAGATAGCAATCAGCCG.

A word on this clone: The junction departs from the called germline gene at one end, perhaps through a read error. The read halts 3 residues ahead of the CDR3 end, with the missing end drawn from the germline J gene. Different DNA sequences within this sample yield the same CDR3. This sequence joins TRBV30 and TRBJ1-3; D uncertain. The CDR3 length is 14 residues. In germline, CDR1 is GTSNPN, CDR2 SVGIG (reference sequence). The sequenced CDR3 bases are TGTGCCTGGAGCCTTTCGAGGACTGGAAACACG. It specifies CAWSLSRTGNT. The CDR3 reads in full as CAWSLSRTGNTIYF. Using reference TRBV30 and TRBJ1-3 for the parts outside the CDR3, the full variable domain is SQTIHQWPATLVQPVGSPLSLECTVEGTSNPNLYWYRQAAGRGLQLLFYSVGIGQISSEVPQNLSASRPQDRQFILSSKKLLLSDSGFYLCAWSLSRTGNTIYFGEGSWLTVV.

The CDR3 spells CASSPGGVRYGYTF. The sequenced CDR3 bases are TGTGCCAGCAGCCCTGGCGGGGTGCGATATGGC. The chain uses TRBV5-6 and TRBJ1-2; D call uncertain. The read stops 3 residues short of the end of the CDR3; the missing end is completed from the germline J gene. This CDR3 is built from 14 residues. Germline CDR1 SGHDT, CDR2 YYEEEE. V was cut by 4 bases and J by 5 bases, with 15 bases left in between. Full variable domain (outside the CDR3, taken from reference TRBV5-6 and TRBJ1-2): DAGVTQSPTHLIKTRGQQVTLRCSPKSGHDTVSWYQQALGQGPQFIFQYYEEEERQRGNFPDRFSGHQFPNYSSELNVNALLLGDSALYLCASSPGGVRYGYTFGSGTRLTVV.